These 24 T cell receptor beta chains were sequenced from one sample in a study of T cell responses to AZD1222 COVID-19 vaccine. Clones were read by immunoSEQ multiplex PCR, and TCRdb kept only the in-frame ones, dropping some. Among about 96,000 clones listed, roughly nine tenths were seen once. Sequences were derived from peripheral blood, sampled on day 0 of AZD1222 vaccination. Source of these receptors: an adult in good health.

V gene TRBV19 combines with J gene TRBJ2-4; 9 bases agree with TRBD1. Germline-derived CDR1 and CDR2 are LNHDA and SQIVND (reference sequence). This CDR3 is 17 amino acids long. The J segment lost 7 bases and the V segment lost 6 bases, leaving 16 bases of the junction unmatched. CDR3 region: CASSWEGLGQGGNIQYF. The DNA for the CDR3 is TGTGCCAGTAGCTGGGAAGGTCTGGGACAGGGTGGGAACATTCAGTACTTC.

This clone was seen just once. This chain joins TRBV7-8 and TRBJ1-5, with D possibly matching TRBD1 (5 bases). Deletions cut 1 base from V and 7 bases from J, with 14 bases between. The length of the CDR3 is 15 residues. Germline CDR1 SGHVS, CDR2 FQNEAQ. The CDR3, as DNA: TGTGCCAGCAGCTTAGGTTCGGGACTTAGACAGCCCCAGCATTTT. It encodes CASSLGSGLRQPQHF.

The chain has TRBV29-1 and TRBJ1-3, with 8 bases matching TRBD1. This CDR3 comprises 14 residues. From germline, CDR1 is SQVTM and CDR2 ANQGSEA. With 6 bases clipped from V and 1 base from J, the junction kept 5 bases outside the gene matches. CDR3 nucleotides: TGCAGCGTCATATGGGACAGGTCTGGAAACACCATATATTTT. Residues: CSVIWDRSGNTIYF.

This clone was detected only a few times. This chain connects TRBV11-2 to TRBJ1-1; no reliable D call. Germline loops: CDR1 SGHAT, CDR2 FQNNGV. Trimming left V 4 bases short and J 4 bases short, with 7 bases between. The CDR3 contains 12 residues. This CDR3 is CASSSLGTEAFF. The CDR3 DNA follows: TGTGCCAGCAGCTCCCTGGGCACTGAAGCTTTCTTT.

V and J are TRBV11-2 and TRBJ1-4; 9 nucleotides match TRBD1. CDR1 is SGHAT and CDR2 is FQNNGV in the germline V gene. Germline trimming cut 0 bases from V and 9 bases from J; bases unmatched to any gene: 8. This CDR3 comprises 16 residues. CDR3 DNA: TGTGCCAGCAGCTTAGATTCGACAGGGGGAAATAAAAAACTGTTTTTT. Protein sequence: CASSLDSTGGNKKLFF. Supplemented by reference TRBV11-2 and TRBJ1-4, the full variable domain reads EAGVAQSPRYKIIEKRQSVAFWCNPISGHATLYWYQQILGQGPKLLIQFQNNGVVDDSQLPKDRFSAERLKGVDSTLKIQPAKLEDSAVYLCASSLDSTGGNKKLFFGSGTQLSVL.

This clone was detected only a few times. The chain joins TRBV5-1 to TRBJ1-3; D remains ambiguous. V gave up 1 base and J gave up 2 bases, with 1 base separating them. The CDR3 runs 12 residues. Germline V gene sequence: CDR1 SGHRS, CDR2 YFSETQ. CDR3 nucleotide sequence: TGCGCCAGCAGCTTGCCTGGAAACACCATATATTTT. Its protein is CASSLPGNTIYF.

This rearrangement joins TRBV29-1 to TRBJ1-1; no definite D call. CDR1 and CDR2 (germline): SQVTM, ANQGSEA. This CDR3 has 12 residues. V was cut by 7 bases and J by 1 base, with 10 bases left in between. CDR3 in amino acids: CSETPGNTEAFF. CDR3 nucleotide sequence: TGCAGCGAAACCCCAGGGAACACTGAAGCTTTCTTT.

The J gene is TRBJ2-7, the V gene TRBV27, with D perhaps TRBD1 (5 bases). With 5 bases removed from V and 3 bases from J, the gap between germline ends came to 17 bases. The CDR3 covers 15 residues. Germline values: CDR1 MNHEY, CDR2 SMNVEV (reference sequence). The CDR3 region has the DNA TGTGCCAGCAGTAGTGTTCCGGCAGGGCGCTACGAGCAGTACTTC. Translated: CASSSVPAGRYEQYF.

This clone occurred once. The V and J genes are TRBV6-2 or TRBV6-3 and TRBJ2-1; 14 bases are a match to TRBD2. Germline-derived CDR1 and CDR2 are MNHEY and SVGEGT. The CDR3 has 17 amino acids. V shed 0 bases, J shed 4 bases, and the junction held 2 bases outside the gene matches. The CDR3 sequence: CASSYSGLAGVYNEQFF. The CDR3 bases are TGTGCCAGCAGTTACTCGGGACTAGCGGGAGTTTACAATGAGCAGTTCTTC.

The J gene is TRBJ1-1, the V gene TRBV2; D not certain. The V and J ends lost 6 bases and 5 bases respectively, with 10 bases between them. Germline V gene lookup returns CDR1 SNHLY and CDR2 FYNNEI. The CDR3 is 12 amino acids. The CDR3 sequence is CASRGGGTEAFF. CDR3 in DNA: TGTGCCAGCAGAGGCGGAGGAACTGAAGCTTTCTTT. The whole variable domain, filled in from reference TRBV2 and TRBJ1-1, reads EPEVTQTPSHQVTQMGQEVILRCVPISNHLYFYWYRQILGQKVEFLVSFYNNEISEKSEIFDDQFSVERPDGSNFTLKIRSTKLEDSAMYFCASRGGGTEAFFGQGTRLTVV.

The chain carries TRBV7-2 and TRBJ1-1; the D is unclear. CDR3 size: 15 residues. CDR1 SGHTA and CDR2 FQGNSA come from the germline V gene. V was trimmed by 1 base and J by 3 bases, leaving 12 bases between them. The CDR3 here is CASSLVGATDTEAFF. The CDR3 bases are TGTGCCAGCAGCTTAGTGGGAGCCACGGACACTGAAGCTTTCTTT.

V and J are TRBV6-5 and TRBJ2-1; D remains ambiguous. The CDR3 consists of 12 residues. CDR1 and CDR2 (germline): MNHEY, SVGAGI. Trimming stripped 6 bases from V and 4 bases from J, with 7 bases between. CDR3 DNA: TGTGCCAGCAGCCGGCCGTACAATGAGCAGTTCTTC. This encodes CASSRPYNEQFF.

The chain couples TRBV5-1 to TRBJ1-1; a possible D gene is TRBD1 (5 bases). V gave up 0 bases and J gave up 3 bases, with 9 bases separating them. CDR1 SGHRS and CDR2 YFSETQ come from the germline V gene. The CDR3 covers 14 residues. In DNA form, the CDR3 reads TGCGCCAGCAGCTTGGGACAGTCGGACACTGAAGCTTTCTTT. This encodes CASSLGQSDTEAFF.

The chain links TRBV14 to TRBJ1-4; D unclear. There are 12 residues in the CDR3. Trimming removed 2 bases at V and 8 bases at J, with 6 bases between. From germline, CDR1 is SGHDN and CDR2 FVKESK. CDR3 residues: CASSQLGEKLFF. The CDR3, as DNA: TGTGCCAGCAGCCAATTGGGGGAAAAACTGTTTTTT.

CDR3 bases: TGTGCCAGCAGCCAGAAAGCCCCGTCGTCGACAGGGAAGGGGGCCTATGGCTACACCTTC. It specifies CASSQKAPSSTGKGAYGYTF. The chain carries TRBV4-2 and TRBJ1-2, with 7 bases aligning to TRBD1. The CDR3 extends over 20 amino acids. Germline CDR1 LGHNA, CDR2 YNFKEQ. V trimming: 3 bases; J trimming: 4 bases; junction bases outside the gene matches: 23.

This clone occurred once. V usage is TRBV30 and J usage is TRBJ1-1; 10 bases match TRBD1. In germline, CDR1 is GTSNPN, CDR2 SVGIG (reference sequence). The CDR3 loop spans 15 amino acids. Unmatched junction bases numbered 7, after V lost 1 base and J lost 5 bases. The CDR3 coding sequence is TGTGCCTGGAGTGGGTCCAAGGACAGGGGGACTGAAGCTTTCTTT. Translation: CAWSGSKDRGTEAFF. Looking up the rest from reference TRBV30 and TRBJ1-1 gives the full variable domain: SQTIHQWPATLVQPVGSPLSLECTVEGTSNPNLYWYRQAAGRGLQLLFYSVGIGQISSEVPQNLSASRPQDRQFILSSKKLLLSDSGFYLCAWSGSKDRGTEAFFGQGTRLTVV.

The CDR3 DNA follows: TGCGCCAGCAGCCAAGAACTCCGGGCTAGCAATCAGCCCCAGCATTTT. Translating gives CASSQELRASNQPQHF. The rearrangement joins TRBV4-1 to TRBJ1-5; D unclear. The CDR3 contains 16 residues. Germline CDR1 and CDR2: MGHRA and YSYEKL. The V and J ends lost 0 bases and 0 bases respectively, with 9 bases between them.

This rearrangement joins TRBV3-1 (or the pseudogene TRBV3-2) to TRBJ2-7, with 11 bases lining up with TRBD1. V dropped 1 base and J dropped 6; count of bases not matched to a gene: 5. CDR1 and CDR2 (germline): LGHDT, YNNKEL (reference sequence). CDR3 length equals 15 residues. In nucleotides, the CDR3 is TGTGCCAGCAGCCAAGGACCGGGACAGGGGGTCGAGCAGTACTTC. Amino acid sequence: CASSQGPGQGVEQYF.

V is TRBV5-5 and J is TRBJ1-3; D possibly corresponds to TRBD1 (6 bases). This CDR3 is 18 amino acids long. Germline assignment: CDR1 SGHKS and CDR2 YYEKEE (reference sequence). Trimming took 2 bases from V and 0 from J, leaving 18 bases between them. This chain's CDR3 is CASSLEGDRTYSGNTIYF. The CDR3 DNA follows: TGTGCCAGCAGCTTAGAAGGAGACAGGACATACTCTGGAAACACCATATATTTT.

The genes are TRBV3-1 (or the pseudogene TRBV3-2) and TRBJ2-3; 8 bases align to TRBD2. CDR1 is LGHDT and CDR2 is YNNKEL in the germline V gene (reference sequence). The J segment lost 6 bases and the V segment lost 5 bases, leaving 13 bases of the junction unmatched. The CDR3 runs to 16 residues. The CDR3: CASSKGPGAGEDTQYF. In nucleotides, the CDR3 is TGTGCCAGCAGCAAAGGGCCGGGAGCGGGGGAGGATACGCAGTATTTT.

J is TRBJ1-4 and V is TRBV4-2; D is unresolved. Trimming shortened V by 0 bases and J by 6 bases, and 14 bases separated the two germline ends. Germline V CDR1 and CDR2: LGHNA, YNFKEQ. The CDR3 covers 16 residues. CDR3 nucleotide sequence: TGTGCCAGCAGCCAAGATTGGGCATTGGCGGATGAAAAACTGTTTTTT. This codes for CASSQDWALADEKLFF.

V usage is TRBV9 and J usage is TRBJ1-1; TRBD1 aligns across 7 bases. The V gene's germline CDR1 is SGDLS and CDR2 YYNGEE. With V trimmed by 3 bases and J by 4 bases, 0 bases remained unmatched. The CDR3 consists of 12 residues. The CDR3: CASSAGGTEAFF. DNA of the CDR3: TGTGCCAGCAGCGCAGGGGGCACTGAAGCTTTCTTT.

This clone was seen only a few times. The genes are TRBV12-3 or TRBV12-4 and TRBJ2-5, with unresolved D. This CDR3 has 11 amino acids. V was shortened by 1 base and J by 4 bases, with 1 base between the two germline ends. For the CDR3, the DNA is TGTGCCAGCAGTTTAGGAGAGACCCAGTACTTC. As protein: CASSLGETQYF.

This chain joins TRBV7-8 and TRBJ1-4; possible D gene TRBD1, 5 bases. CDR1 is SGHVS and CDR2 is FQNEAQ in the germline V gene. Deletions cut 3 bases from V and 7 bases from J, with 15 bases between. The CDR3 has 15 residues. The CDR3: CASSLVGVLGEKLFF. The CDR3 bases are TGTGCCAGCAGCTTGGTGGGGGTATTAGGTGAAAAACTGTTTTTT.